This record covers a single T cell receptor (beta chain). A single count supports this clone. The specificity of this receptor is unknown. Base qualities are not provided; no much larger clone lies one nucleotide away. The trim is 2 bases for V and 8 bases for J, with a gap of 22 bases between the germline ends. Via the germline V gene, CDR1 is MNHEY and CDR2 SVGAGI. The CDR3 sequence holds 16 residues, the cysteine and phenylalanine included. The entry retains the CDR3 DNA only, 48 bases that are in frame from base 1. The data originate from a study of shared clonotypes between healthy human individuals (TCRdb year 2020). Looking at the study overall: Three men and two women, aged 18 to 49 years, made up the cohort. The study deeply sequenced blood TCR repertoires of about five healthy adults to estimate repertoire size and the extent of clonotype sharing between individuals. To increase sequencing depth and limit assay-specific biases, TCR repertoire library preparation and sequencing were carried out by different laboratories using diverse techniques. Leukapheresis yielded between about 0.9 and 9.5 billion PBMCs per donor.

Using the deep immunoSEQ assay, multiplex PCR amplified TCR CDR3 regions from genomic DNA. Genomic DNA extracted from each cell subset was distributed evenly over all wells of several immunoSEQ 96-well plates, and each plate served as one replicate. Each replicate PCR for unsorted PBMC received about 0.3 ug genomic DNA, equal to tens of thousands of T cell genomes. Genomic DNA from unsorted PBMC was sequenced over ten immunoSEQ deep assay plates. Purified libraries were quantified with a Qubit 3.0 fluorometer, sized on a Bioanalyzer 2100, and re-quantified with the KAPA Library Quantification kit. A separate single-read 150-cycle Illumina NextSeq 550 flow cell was used to sequence each immunoSEQ 96-well plate. The authors' pipeline ran thus. Because the immunoSEQ output included only junctional sequences and no quality scores, the filtering could not be the same as the filtering used for full-length reads. To assign V/J genes and CDR3, sequences were annotated against IMGT germline references using PyIR, a Python wrapper for IgBLAST v1.9. Reads were removed for weak V/J assignments (E-value above 1e-6), missing CDR3, stop codons, out-of-frame junctions, or ambiguous translated residues. A V3J clonotype was defined by an identical inferred V gene, J gene, and CDR3 amino acid sequence. To compute the percentage overlap between repertoires, the number of shared unique clonotypes was divided by the size of the smaller repertoire. Three approaches were used to assess repertoire richness: RTK rarefaction, the Chao1 estimator, and Recon v2.1 estimates of unobserved clonotypes. The clones in this table, taken by TCRdb from immuneACCESS, are in-frame only. Not every clone is retained; where verified, under half of the shortfall comes from an unresolved V gene, and the cause of the rest is unknown. V and J calls and clone size are copied from that table; D and trimming were computed from the DNA. Here the sample has 550,000 to 600,000 clones; roughly 79% occur a single time. About 12% of the sample goes to the ten largest clones.

The donors were healthy, HIV-negative adults with no recently reported acute infections or vaccinations. Only Caucasian adults living in Nashville, Tennessee, USA were represented among the donors. In the unsorted samples, 70 million to 95 million PBMCs were counted, and genomic DNA was extracted using the QIAamp DNA Blood Mini kit. After blood collection by leukapheresis, PBMCs were isolated using Ficoll-Histopaque density gradient centrifugation and then cryopreserved in the vapor phase of liquid nitrogen. What the research found in general, with its limitations: Pairwise subsampling indicated that sequencing depth was expected to affect the degree of clonotype sharing among donors. The small number of donors limited the genetic and exposure-history diversity represented. Sampling was limited to blood, and TCR repertoires in tissue likely differ from TCR repertoires in blood.

Sequenced input: PBMCs. This sequence was found in a woman aged 40 to 50 in good health. Some clones in this sample may be carry-over from other donors' samples. Here the chain combines TRBV6-5 and TRBJ2-7; matching of 6 bases hints at TRBD1 as the D gene. The encoded CDR3 is CASSYHRDTLQLKQYF. The sequenced DNA: TGTGCCAGCAGTTACCACCGGGACACCCTTCAGTTGAAGCAGTACTTC.